Sequencing of this T cell receptor beta chain was carried out in a study of identical twins. The CDR3 runs 14 residues. CDR1 and CDR2 from the germline V gene are MDHEN and SYDVKM. The V end lost 7 bases, the J end lost 7 bases, and 17 bases lay between the germline ends. As for this clonotype: Its antigen is as yet unknown.

Study-wide findings and caveats: For out-of-frame alpha sequences shared by twins, low generation probability was in excess.

A universal primer site was created by template switching, with the cDNA bearing unique molecular identifiers. In TCRdb, the 5' RACE reads were re-called with MiXCR into one record per CDR3 protein. The data show 500,000 to 550,000 distinct CDR3 sequences, 20% to 25% seen once. This same sample was also part of a study on yellow fever vaccine responses in identical twins.

The specimen sequenced was CD4+ T cells sorted from blood. This receptor was identified in a woman between 18 and 30 years old in good health. V usage is TRBV28 and J usage is TRBJ2-1, with a tentative D call TRBD2 (5 bases). Here the CDR3 DNA reads TGTGCCAGCACACTCGCCACCTCGGGGAATGAGCAGTTCTTC. This translates into CASTLATSGNEQFF.